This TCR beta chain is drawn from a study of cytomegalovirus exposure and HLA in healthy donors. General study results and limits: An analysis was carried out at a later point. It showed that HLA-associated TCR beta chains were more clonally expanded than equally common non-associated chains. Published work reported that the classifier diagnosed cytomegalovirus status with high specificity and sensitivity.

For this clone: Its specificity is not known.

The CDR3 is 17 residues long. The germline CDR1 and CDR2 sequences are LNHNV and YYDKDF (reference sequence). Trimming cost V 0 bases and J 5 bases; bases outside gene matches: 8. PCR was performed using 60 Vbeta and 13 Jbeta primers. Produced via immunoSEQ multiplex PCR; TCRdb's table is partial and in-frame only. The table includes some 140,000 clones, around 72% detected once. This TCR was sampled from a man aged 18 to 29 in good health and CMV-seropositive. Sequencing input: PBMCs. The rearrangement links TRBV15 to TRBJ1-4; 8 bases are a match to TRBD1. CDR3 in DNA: TGTGCCACCAGCAGAGATACGATGACAGGGGCAAATGAAAAACTGTTTTTT. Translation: CATSRDTMTGANEKLFF.